Described below is a single T cell receptor beta chain sequence and its context. Its specificity is unknown. This sample is part of a study of blood T cells in healthy people across ages. Across the study: Researchers report that template switching captured about one barcoded beta molecule per two T cells. The study, taken as a whole, reports: Correlation between TCR beta diversity and naive T cell percentage was strong. Naive CD4+ cells and diversity were both higher in long-lived donors than in aged donors.

With a J-beta primer mix and a sample-barcoded 5' primer, a second PCR ran 7 to 11 cycles. TCRdb ran MiXCR on the 5' RACE reads and lists one entry per CDR3 protein. The table includes 1.4 million to 1.5 million distinct CDR3 sequences, around two fifths detected once. The amount of total RNA extracted per sample was at least 5 micrograms. The CDR3 runs to 15 residues. Germline lookup yields CDR1 LGHDT and CDR2 YNNKEL (reference sequence). Deletions cut 1 base from V and 3 bases from J, with 10 bases between. Sequenced: blood. The receptor's source is a woman aged 18-30 years in good health. The rearrangement links TRBV3-1 to TRBJ1-5; tentative D call: TRBD1 (5 bases). The CDR3, as DNA: TGTGCCAGCAGCCAAGGACCAGGGAACAATCAGCCCCAGCATTTT. It specifies CASSQGPGNNQPQHF.